This T cell receptor beta chain was captured in a study of blood T cells in healthy people across ages. From germline, CDR1 is KGHSH and CDR2 LQKENI. V dropped 3 bases and J dropped 1; count of bases not matched to a gene: 12. This CDR3 spans 18 amino acids. Primed by a sample-barcoded 5' primer and a J-beta primer mix, a second PCR proceeded for roughly 7 to 12 cycles. From the 5' RACE reads, TCRdb called clonotypes with MiXCR, one entry per CDR3 protein. This sample has about 730,000 distinct CDR3 sequences; roughly 43% occur once, and the top ten carry 20% to 25%. The chain carries TRBV18 and TRBJ1-5; 7 bases align to TRBD1. The sequencing input was blood. This TCR was recovered from a woman aged 55-75 years in good health. The chain's CDR3 is CASSPMGIGRGSNQPQHF. CDR3 DNA sequence: TGTGCCAGCTCACCTATGGGTATAGGCAGGGGGAGCAATCAGCCCCAGCATTTT.